Included here is one TCR beta chain sequence, with context. The data were taken from a study of blood T cell repertoires in COVID-19. Study details: Specimens from acute and convalescent COVID-19 originated in the United States, Italy and Spain. PBMCs, B-cell-depleted T cells, or T cells provided the cDNA or gDNA that made up the material.

CDR3 size: 13 residues. Germline CDR1 is GTSNPN and CDR2 is SVGIG (reference sequence). The V end lost 2 bases, the J end lost 4 bases, and 9 bases lay between the germline ends. As processed by the authors: Amplification with reference gene primers provided the estimates of nucleated cell counts. Repertoires were generated with immunoSEQ multiplex PCR, while TCRdb's copy carries only in-frame clones and drops some. V and J calls and clone size are given by that table; D and trimming were obtained from the DNA. Found here are fewer than 40,000 clones, roughly 85% of them singletons; the top ten hold nearly 10%.

V gene TRBV30 combines with J gene TRBJ1-5, with TRBD1 as a possible D gene (5 bases). The source is a human donor in a cohort sampled during active COVID-19. The sequenced sample consisted of peripheral blood. CDR3 DNA: TGTGCCTGGAGTATGAACAGGAATCAGCCCCAGCATTTT. Translation gives CAWSMNRNQPQHF.